This paragraph covers one TCR beta chain sequence. Its specificity is not known. Trimming cost V 0 bases and J 8 bases, with 10 bases left between them. The CDR3 runs 13 residues. Used for diagnoses were clinical symptoms, serum thyroxine and TRAb, thyroid ultrasound and orbital computed tomography. Amplified TCR beta CDR3 regions derived from RNA transcripts. The HTBI primer set drove a first-round RT-PCR of the TCR CDR3. Each CDR3 protein gets one entry after TCRdb re-called the multiplex PCR reads with MiXCR. Found here are about half a million distinct CDR3 sequences, around 22% of them singletons; the top ten hold approximately 11%. The source of the sample is a study of T cells in Graves' hyperthyroidism and ophthalmopathy. Study-wide findings and caveats: Ophthalmopathy cases were set apart from stable hyperthyroidism by a 13 V-J model.

This receptor was obtained from a woman aged 25 to 39 with Graves' ophthalmopathy. The chain couples TRBV12-3 or TRBV12-4 to TRBJ1-2, with D uncertain. Sequenced material: blood. CDR3 bases: TGTGCCAGCAGTTTAGCTAACCGCGTGGGCTACACCTTC. It encodes CASSLANRVGYTF.